Below, 14 T cell receptor beta chains from the same sample are listed, as sequenced in a study of T cell responses to AZD1222 COVID-19 vaccine. Some clones are missing from TCRdb's copy, which holds only in-frame ones; the method was immunoSEQ multiplex PCR. This table has about 60,000 clones, about 83% appearing once. Sample: peripheral blood, taken 28 days after the second AZD1222 dose. These receptors were obtained from an adult who received the AZD1222 COVID-19 vaccine.

This sequence joins TRBV5-6 and TRBJ1-2; D gene uncertain. V shed 2 bases and J shed 0 bases, with 8 bases lying between them. The germline V gene encodes CDR1 SGHDT and CDR2 YYEEEE. CDR3 length: 14 amino acids. The DNA of the CDR3 is TGTGCCAGCAGCTTTGCTGCTACTAACTATGGCTACACCTTC. Translating it yields CASSFAATNYGYTF.

The J gene is TRBJ2-1, the V gene TRBV28, with D possibly called TRBD1 or TRBD2 (6 bases each). The CDR3 consists of 14 residues. CDR1 and CDR2 from the germline V gene are MDHEN and SYDVKM. V was clipped by 4 bases and J by 4 bases, with 11 bases between them. This CDR3 is CASSWGASYNEQFF. CDR3 in DNA: TGTGCCAGCAGTTGGGGGGCGTCTTACAATGAGCAGTTCTTC.

This chain joins TRBV7-2 and TRBJ1-6; possibly TRBD1 for D (5 bases). V lost 1 base, J lost 7 bases, and 8 bases lay in between. This CDR3 spans 14 amino acids. Germline V gene lookup returns CDR1 SGHTA and CDR2 FQGNSA. The CDR3 spells CASSLGDGNSPLHF. CDR3 coding DNA: TGTGCCAGCAGCTTAGGGGACGGGAATTCACCCCTCCACTTT.

V usage is TRBV24-1 and J usage is TRBJ2-2; the D gene is possibly TRBD1 (6 bases). The CDR3 sequence is 15 residues long. The V gene's germline CDR1 is KGHDR and CDR2 SFDVKD. The V and J ends lost 5 bases and 5 bases respectively, with 14 bases between them. The CDR3 is CATSGDRGFTGELFF. The CDR3 nucleotides are TGTGCCACCAGTGGGGATAGGGGGTTTACCGGGGAGCTGTTTTTT.

This chain links TRBV4-3 with TRBJ2-2; perhaps TRBD1 as D (6 bases). Trimming stripped 4 bases from V and 4 bases from J, with 22 bases between. CDR3 length: 18 residues. The germline V gene has CDR1 LGHNA and CDR2 YSLEER. The DNA for the CDR3 is TGCGCCAGCAGCCCAGAACCCCCCGGGACACTCAGCACCGGGGAGCTGTTTTTT. Translated: CASSPEPPGTLSTGELFF.

This sequence joins TRBV5-1 and TRBJ1-1; 7 nucleotides line up with TRBD1. Germline CDR1 is SGHRS and CDR2 is YFSETQ. Unmatched junction bases numbered 7, after V lost 4 bases and J lost 1 base. There are 15 residues in the CDR3. As DNA, the CDR3 is TGCGCCAGCAGCACAGGACAGGAAGCGAACACTGAAGCTTTCTTT. Its translation is CASSTGQEANTEAFF.

The V and J genes are TRBV24-1 and TRBJ1-5; the D is unclear. Trimming left V 3 bases short and J 0 bases short, with 5 bases between. The CDR3 consists of 14 residues. Germline V lookup: CDR1 KGHDR, CDR2 SFDVKD. The CDR3 sequence is CATSDHSSNQPQHF. The CDR3 DNA sequence: TGTGCCACCAGTGATCACAGTAGCAATCAGCCCCAGCATTTT.

The chain combines TRBV3-1 (or the pseudogene TRBV3-2) with TRBJ2-7; unclear D gene. The CDR3 spans 13 residues. V was clipped by 1 base and J by 2 bases, with 6 bases between them. Germline values: CDR1 LGHDT, CDR2 YNNKEL (reference sequence). The CDR3 sequence is CASSQGRTYEQYF. The CDR3 nucleotides read TGTGCCAGCAGCCAAGGACGGACCTACGAGCAGTACTTC.

The rearrangement uses TRBV20-1 and TRBJ1-5; D remains ambiguous. The V end was cut by 3 bases, the J end by 5 bases, with 11 bases between. The CDR3 has 13 amino acids. Germline CDR1 and CDR2: DFQATT and SNEGSKA (reference sequence). CDR3 nucleotide sequence: TGCAGTGCTAGTTCTGTGGGTGATCAGCCCCAGCATTTT. It specifies CSASSVGDQPQHF.

The gene calls are TRBV11-2 and TRBJ1-4; D not certain. CDR3 size: 15 residues. V was shortened by 0 bases and J by 3 bases, with 8 bases between the two germline ends. Germline CDR1 SGHAT, CDR2 FQNNGV. CDR3 amino acids: CASSLEWEANEKLFF. CDR3 DNA: TGTGCCAGCAGCTTAGAATGGGAGGCTAATGAAAAACTGTTTTTT.

In its sample, this clone was seen once. This chain joins TRBV2 and TRBJ2-1; 7 bases match TRBD2. With 5 bases clipped from V and 4 bases from J, the junction kept 8 bases outside the gene matches. The CDR3 totals 15 residues. Germline V gene data show CDR1 as SNHLY and CDR2 as FYNNEI. The CDR3 loop reads CASSSAGLDYNEQFF. CDR3 nucleotides: TGTGCCAGCAGTTCAGCGGGACTGGATTACAATGAGCAGTTCTTC.

This clone was counted once. The genes are TRBV24-1 and TRBJ1-1; D gene unclear. The germline V and J ends were trimmed by 4 bases and 0 bases, with 8 bases remaining between them. In germline, CDR1 is KGHDR, CDR2 SFDVKD. CDR3 size: 14 residues. The CDR3 reads CATSEGDMNTEAFF. CDR3 in DNA: TGTGCCACCAGTGAAGGAGATATGAACACTGAAGCTTTCTTT.

The chain combines TRBV3-1 (or the pseudogene TRBV3-2) with TRBJ1-1; D not resolved. Germline CDR1 LGHDT, CDR2 YNNKEL (reference sequence). The CDR3 spans 12 residues. The V end was cut by 4 bases, the J end by 4 bases, with 7 bases between. CDR3 nucleotide sequence: TGTGCCAGCAGCCCTTTGGGCACTGAAGCTTTCTTT. Its protein product is CASSPLGTEAFF.

This clone was recorded a few times. V usage is TRBV2 and J usage is TRBJ1-2; the match to TRBD1 covers 12 bases. CDR3 length: 14 residues. Germline assignment: CDR1 SNHLY and CDR2 FYNNEI. After removal of 4 bases from V and 7 bases from J, the junction contained 4 bases not matched to a gene. The CDR3 DNA reads TGTGCCAGCAGTGCTGGGACAGGGGGCTTTGGCTACACCTTC. It specifies CASSAGTGGFGYTF.